This T cell receptor (beta chain) was identified during a study of OX40 agonist ivuxolimab in advanced cancers. Assay used: immunoSEQ multiplex PCR; TCRdb lists only in-frame clones, some missing. The sample consists of 60,000 to 90,000 clones, 80% to 90% of them appearing once. CDR1 and CDR2 from the germline V gene are SGDLS and YYNGEE. Trimming stripped 4 bases from V and 6 bases from J, with 16 bases between. This CDR3 spans 15 amino acids. The chain couples TRBV9 to TRBJ1-4; D gene unclear. The receptor's source is an adult with an advanced solid tumor such as melanoma, head and neck, liver or kidney cancer. This specimen consisted of CD4+ or CD8+ T cells sorted from blood, obtained in a trial of the OX40 agonist ivuxolimab. CDR3 amino acids: CASSSRTGRDEKLFF. CDR3 sequence (DNA): TGTGCCAGCAGCTCACGGACCGGTAGAGATGAAAAACTGTTTTTT.